This entry features one T cell receptor beta chain sequence. Its antigen is unknown. The sample belongs to a study of T-cell memory formation after mild COVID-19. Overall study context: TCR clusters were largely donor specific.

After 5'RACE with constant-segment primers, TCR alpha and TCR beta cDNA libraries carrying sample barcodes and UMIs were obtained. TCRdb redid the calling of the 5' RACE reads with MiXCR, one entry per CDR3 protein. The sample records roughly 300,000 distinct CDR3 sequences, roughly 8% being singletons. The CDR3 totals 16 residues. Trimming cost V 2 bases and J 1 base; bases outside gene matches: 4. Looked up from germline, CDR1 is SGHRS and CDR2 is YFSETQ. Study observations and caveats: Some SARS-CoV-2-responding clones were already detected in memory before infection.

The gene calls are TRBV5-1 and TRBJ2-3; TRBD2 matches at 10 bases. The specimen sequenced was PBMCs or a T cell subset sorted from them (not recorded which). This sequence was found in a man aged 18 to 29 who had mild COVID-19 (a few samples of this study predate the infection). Cell type and time point are not known. The CDR3 sequence is CASSFILAGGTDTQYF. CDR3 in DNA: TGCGCCAGCAGCTTCATTCTAGCGGGGGGCACAGATACGCAGTATTTT.